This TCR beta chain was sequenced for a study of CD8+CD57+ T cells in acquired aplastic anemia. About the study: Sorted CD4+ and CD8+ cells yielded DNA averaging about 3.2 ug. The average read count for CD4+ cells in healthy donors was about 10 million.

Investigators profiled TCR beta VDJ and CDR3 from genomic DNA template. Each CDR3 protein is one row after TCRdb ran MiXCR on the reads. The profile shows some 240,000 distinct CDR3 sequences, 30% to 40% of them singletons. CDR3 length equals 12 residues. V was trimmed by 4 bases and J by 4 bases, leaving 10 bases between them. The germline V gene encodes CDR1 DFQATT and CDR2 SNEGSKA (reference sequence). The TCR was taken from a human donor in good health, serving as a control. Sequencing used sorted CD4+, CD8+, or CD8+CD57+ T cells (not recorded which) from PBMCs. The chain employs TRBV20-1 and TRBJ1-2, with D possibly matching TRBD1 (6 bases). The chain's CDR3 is CSAMRGFYGYTF. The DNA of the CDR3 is TGCAGTGCTATGAGGGGGTTCTATGGCTACACCTTC.